This record concerns one T cell receptor beta chain sequence. Its antigen is as yet unknown. This sample is drawn from a study of healthy donors' naive CD4 and CD8 T cells. Whole-study results and caveats: Possible naive T cell homeostatic proliferation bias remained unaddressed. Chains were not paired, since alpha and beta were sequenced in bulk. A reported CD4+/CD8+ bias affected most V and J genes in naive cells.

The CDR3 has 13 residues. Germline values: CDR1 MNHEY, CDR2 SVGEGT. Starting from about 0.45 ug of total RNA, TCR libraries were made with linear amplification. In the original analysis: Sequencing covered 70,000 to 95,000 rearranged alpha-chain transcripts across 5 healthy donors. MiXCR, run by TCRdb on the reads, gives a single entry per CDR3 protein. These V and J calls originate from TCRdb's pipeline instead of the authors' own analysis. The sample shows about 180,000 distinct CDR3 sequences, 74% of them seen only once. This rearrangement joins TRBV6-2 or TRBV6-3 to TRBJ2-7; the D gene is possibly TRBD1 (6 bases). Source material: naive CD4+ and CD8+ T cells sorted from blood, pooled from several donors. This clonotype was obtained from a pool of human donors in good health; the sample pools cells from several healthy donors. In nucleotides, the CDR3 is TGTGCTATACGGGACAAACTCGTCCACGAGCAGTACTTC. This translates into CAIRDKLVHEQYF.